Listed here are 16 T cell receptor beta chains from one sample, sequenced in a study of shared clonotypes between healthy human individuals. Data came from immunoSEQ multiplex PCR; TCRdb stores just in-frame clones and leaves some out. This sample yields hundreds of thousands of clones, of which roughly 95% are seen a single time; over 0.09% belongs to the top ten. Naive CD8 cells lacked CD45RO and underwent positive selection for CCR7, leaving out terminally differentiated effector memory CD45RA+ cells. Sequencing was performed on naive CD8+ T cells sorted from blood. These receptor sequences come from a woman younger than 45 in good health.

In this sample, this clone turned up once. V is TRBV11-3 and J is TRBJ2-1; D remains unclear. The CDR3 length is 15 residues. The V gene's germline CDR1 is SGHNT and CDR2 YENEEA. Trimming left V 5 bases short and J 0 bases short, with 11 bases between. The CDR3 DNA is TGTGCCAGCAGCATGGACCCGAGCTCCTACAATGAGCAGTTCTTC. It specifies CASSMDPSSYNEQFF.

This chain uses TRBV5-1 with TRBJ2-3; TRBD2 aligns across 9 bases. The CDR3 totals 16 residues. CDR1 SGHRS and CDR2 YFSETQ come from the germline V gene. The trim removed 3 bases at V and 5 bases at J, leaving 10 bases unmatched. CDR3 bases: TGCGCCAGCAGCTACTCGGTGGCTAGCGGGGAAGATACGCAGTATTTT. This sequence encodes CASSYSVASGEDTQYF.

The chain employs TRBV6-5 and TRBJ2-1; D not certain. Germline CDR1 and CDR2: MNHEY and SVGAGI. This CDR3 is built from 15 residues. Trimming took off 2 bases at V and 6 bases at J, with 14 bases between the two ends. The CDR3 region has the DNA TGTGCCAGCAGTTACAATATTGACGAGCGCAATGAGCAGTTCTTC. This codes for CASSYNIDERNEQFF.

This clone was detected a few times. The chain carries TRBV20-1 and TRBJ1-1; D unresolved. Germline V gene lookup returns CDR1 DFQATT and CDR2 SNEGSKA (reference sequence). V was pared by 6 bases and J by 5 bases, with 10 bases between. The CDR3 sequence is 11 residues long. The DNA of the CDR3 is TGCAGTGCCGGGGAGAAAACTGAAGCTTTCTTT. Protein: CSAGEKTEAFF.

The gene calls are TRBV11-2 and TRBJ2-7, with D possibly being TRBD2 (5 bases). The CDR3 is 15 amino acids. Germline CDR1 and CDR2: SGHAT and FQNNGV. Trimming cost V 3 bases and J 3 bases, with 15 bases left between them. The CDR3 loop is CASSFSPAVGYEQYF. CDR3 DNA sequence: TGTGCCAGCAGCTTTTCCCCAGCGGTGGGCTACGAGCAGTACTTC.

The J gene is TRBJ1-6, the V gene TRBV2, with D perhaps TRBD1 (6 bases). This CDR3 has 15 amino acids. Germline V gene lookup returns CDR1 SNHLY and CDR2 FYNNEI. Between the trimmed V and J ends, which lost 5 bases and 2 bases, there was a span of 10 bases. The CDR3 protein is CASSTGQTYNSPLHF. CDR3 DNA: TGTGCCAGCAGTACCGGACAGACCTATAATTCACCCCTCCACTTT.

Here the CDR3 reads CASSQGFSSTDTQYF. The CDR3 nucleotides read TGCGCCAGCAGCCAGGGCTTTTCTAGCACAGATACGCAGTATTTT. V is TRBV4-1 and J is TRBJ2-3; D call uncertain. V was trimmed by 3 bases and J by 0 bases, leaving 10 bases between them. CDR1 and CDR2 from the germline V gene are MGHRA and YSYEKL. This CDR3 comprises 15 residues.

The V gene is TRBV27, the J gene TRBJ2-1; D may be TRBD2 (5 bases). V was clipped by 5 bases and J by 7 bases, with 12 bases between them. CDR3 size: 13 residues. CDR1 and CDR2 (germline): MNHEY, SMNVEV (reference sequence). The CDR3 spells CASSPNRGNEQFF. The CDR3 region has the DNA TGTGCCAGCAGTCCAAATCGAGGGAATGAGCAGTTCTTC.

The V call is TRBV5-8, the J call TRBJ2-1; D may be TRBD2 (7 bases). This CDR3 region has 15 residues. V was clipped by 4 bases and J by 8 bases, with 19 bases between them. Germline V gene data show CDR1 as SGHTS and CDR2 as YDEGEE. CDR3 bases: TGTGCCAGCAGCCTGGGTTGGGGGGGCGGCGATGAGCAGTTCTTC. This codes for CASSLGWGGGDEQFF.

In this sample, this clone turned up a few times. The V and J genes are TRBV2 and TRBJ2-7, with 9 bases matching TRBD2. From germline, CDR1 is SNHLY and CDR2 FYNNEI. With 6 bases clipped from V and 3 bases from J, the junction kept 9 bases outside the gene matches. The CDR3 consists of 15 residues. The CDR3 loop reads CASSSRDSGSYEQYF. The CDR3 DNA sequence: TGTGCCAGCAGCTCCAGAGATAGCGGGAGCTACGAGCAGTACTTC.

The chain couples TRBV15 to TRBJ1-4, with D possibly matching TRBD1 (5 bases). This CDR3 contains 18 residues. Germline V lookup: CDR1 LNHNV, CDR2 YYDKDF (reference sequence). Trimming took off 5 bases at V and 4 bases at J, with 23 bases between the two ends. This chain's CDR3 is CATSARVTGRRINEKLFF. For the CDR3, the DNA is TGTGCCACCAGCGCGCGAGTTACGGGACGGCGGATTAATGAAAAACTGTTTTTT. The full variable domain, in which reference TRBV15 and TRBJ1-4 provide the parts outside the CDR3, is DAMVIQNPRYQVTQFGKPVTLSCSQTLNHNVMYWYQQKSSQAPKLLFHYYDKDFNNEADTPDNFQSRRPNTSFCFLDIRSPGLGDTAMYLCATSARVTGRRINEKLFFGSGTQLSVL.

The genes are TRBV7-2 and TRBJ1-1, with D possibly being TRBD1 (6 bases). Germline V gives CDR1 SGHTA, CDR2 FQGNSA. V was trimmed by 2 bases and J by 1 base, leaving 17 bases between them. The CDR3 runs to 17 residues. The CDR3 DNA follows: TGTGCCAGCAGCTTAAGGGGGGCCTTTGAGGGGAACACTGAAGCTTTCTTT. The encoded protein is CASSLRGAFEGNTEAFF.

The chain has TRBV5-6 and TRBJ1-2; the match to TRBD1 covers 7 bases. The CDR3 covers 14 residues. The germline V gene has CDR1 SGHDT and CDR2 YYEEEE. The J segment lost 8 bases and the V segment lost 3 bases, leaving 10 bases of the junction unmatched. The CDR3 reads CASSWGQPFKGYTF. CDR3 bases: TGTGCCAGCAGCTGGGGACAGCCGTTTAAGGGCTACACCTTC. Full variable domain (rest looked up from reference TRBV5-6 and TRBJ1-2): DAGVTQSPTHLIKTRGQQVTLRCSPKSGHDTVSWYQQALGQGPQFIFQYYEEEERQRGNFPDRFSGHQFPNYSSELNVNALLLGDSALYLCASSWGQPFKGYTFGSGTRLTVV.

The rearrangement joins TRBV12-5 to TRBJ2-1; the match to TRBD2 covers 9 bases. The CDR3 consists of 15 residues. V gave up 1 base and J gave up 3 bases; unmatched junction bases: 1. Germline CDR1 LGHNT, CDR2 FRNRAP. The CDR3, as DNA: TGTGCTAGTGGTTTGGGGACTAGCGTCTACAATGAGCAGTTCTTC. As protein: CASGLGTSVYNEQFF.

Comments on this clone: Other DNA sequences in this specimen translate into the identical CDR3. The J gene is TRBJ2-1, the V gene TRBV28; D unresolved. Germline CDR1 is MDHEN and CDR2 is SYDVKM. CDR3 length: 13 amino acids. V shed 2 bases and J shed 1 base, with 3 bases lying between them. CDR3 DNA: TGTGCCAGCAGTTTAGGTTCCTACAATGAGCAGTTCTTC. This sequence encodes CASSLGSYNEQFF.

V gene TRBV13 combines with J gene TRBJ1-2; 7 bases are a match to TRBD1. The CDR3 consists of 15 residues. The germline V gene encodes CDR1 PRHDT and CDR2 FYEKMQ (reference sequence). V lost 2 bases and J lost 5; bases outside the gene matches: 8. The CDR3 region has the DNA TGTGCCAGCAGCTTACGCGGGACAGCCGATTATGGCTACACCTTC. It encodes CASSLRGTADYGYTF. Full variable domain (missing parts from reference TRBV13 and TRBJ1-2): AAGVIQSPRHLIKEKRETATLKCYPIPRHDTVYWYQQGPGQDPQFLISFYEKMQSDKGSIPDRFSAQQFSDYHSELNMSSLELGDSALYFCASSLRGTADYGYTFGSGTRLTVV.